This TCR beta chain was observed in a study of CD8+CD57+ T cells in acquired aplastic anemia listed by TCRdb under 2018. Background for the entire study: On average, sorted CD4+ and CD8+ cells yielded about 3 ug of extracted DNA, with a range of about 0.19 to 30 ug. A CD8+CD57+ expansion meant a frequency higher than the mean frequency seen in healthy subjects.

The CDR3 sequence holds 19 residues, the cysteine and phenylalanine included. Only the CDR3 DNA stays, 57 bases, in frame from base 1. Compared with germline, V lacks 3 bases and J lacks 2 bases; bases without a gene match: 17. General study outcomes and caveats: Around 30 CD8+ CDR3 sequences were found to be shared between patients and controls, but these sequences appeared to be highly expressed in patients and within the immunodominant clones of the patients. Between patients and healthy controls, no significant difference in CD8+ Simpson's diversity was found (P=0.060).

Profiling of TCR beta VDJ combinations and CDR3 sequences used genomic DNA as the template. TCR repertoire sequencing was run on an Illumina HiSeq 2000. The authors' analysis ran thus. TRBV/TRBJ rearrangement plots, CDR3 size and DJ length profiles, and Simpson's diversity index were used to assess repertoires. Whichever DNA sequence was most abundant in the deep sequencing data was defined as the immunodominant clone. CDR3 amino acid sequences were checked for sharing across subjects and were also compared against the VDJdb database and published repertoires. The raw public reads went through TCRdb reprocessing: fastp at Q25, MiXCR clone calling, in-frame beta chains kept. Each entry merges the rows of one CDR3 protein and shows their most common DNA and genes. The V and J calls were determined by TCRdb, not by the authors. The sample records roughly 200,000 distinct CDR3 sequences, about three fifths of which are singletons. About 42% of the sample belongs to the ten largest clones.

A remark on this clonotype: No cognate antigen has been identified for it. No quality values exist for individual bases; no much larger clone is one base distant.

The patients picked for sequencing were ones in whom flow cytometry had shown an expansion of CD8+CD57+ cells. All patients had severe acquired aplastic anemia diagnosed by International Study of Aplastic Anemia and Agranulocytosis and Camitta criteria. No therapy had been received by the patients at the time of blood sampling. In the study, sorted CD4+ and CD8+ blood T cells from patients with severe aplastic anemia and from healthy subjects underwent deep sequencing of TCR repertoires. Patients were enrolled in the USA under clinicaltrials.gov protocols 00001620, 01623167, 00001397, 00071045, 00081523 and 00961064. Ficoll-Paque density gradient centrifugation was used to isolate peripheral blood mononuclear cells. Before DNA was extracted, CD4+ and CD8+ T cells were sorted using either FACS or magnetic beads.

This sequence was found in a human donor with aplastic anemia. The material sequenced was sorted CD4+, CD8+, or CD8+CD57+ T cells (not recorded which) from PBMCs. The rearranged segments are TRBV12-3 or TRBV12-4 and TRBJ2-3; 7 middle bases align to TRBD1. The CDR3 sequence is CASSFVQGVETRFTDTQYF. The nucleotide sequence reads TGTGCCAGCAGTTTTGTGCAGGGGGTAGAGACTCGCTTCACAGATACGCAGTATTTT.